This section outlines one TCR beta chain sequence together with its context. This sample's TCRbeta library carried unique molecular identifier barcodes. TCRdb reprocessed the PCR reads with MiXCR, giving one entry per CDR3 protein. The sample yields about 500,000 distinct CDR3 sequences, less than 35% seen once. The record originates from a study of T-cell reconstitution after alpha-beta-depleted transplantation in children. There are 13 residues in the CDR3. Germline V CDR1 and CDR2: KGHSH, LQKENI. V gave up 2 bases and J gave up 4 bases, with 7 bases separating them. Sequencing used PBMCs from the stem cell graft donor, obtained from the stem cell graft. The TCR comes from a human donor who donated a stem cell graft to a child with aplastic anemia. The chain employs TRBV18 and TRBJ2-3; TRBD2 is a possible D gene (6 bases). The CDR3 DNA reads as TGTGCCAGCTCACCAGGGGAGGCAGATACGCAGTATTTT. Protein sequence: CASSPGEADTQYF. The variable domain in full, with the rest retrieved from reference TRBV18 and TRBJ2-3, is NAGVMQNPRHLVRRRGQEARLRCSPMKGHSHVYWYRQLPEEGLKFMVYLQKENIIDESGMPKERFSAEFPKEGPSILRIQQVVRGDSAAYFCASSPGEADTQYFGPGTRLTVL.